The rows below give T cell receptor beta chains drawn from one sample of a study of cytomegalovirus exposure and HLA in healthy donors. Assay used: immunoSEQ multiplex PCR; TCRdb lists only in-frame clones, some missing. The profile covers fewer than 200,000 clones, with approximately 81% appearing a single time and approximately 7% taken by the ten largest. The sequencing sample was made of PBMCs. These receptors were obtained from a woman under 40 in good health and CMV-seropositive. CDR3s include the opening cysteine and the closing phenylalanine or tryptophan.

j_call v_call cdr3_aa
TRBJ1-2 TRBV13 CASSLIYSGRGYGYTF
TRBJ1-3 TRBV2 CASTGGAGNTIYF
TRBJ2-3 TRBV18 CASSPVGGGDTQYF
TRBJ2-2 TRBV6-1 CASSLTQGTGELFF
TRBJ1-5 TRBV19 CASSILASQPQHF
TRBJ1-6 TRBV7-8 CASSLRDTNSPLHF
TRBJ1-5 TRBV7-9 CASSLDAFGNQPQHF
TRBJ2-7 TRBV7-9 CASSLTLSQGRGEQYF
TRBJ2-3 TRBV7-9 CASSPQGETQYF
TRBJ2-7 TRBV10-3 CAISGGASGVIYEQYF
TRBJ1-2 TRBV6-5 CASRGQGYLYGYTF
TRBJ2-3 TRBV5-1 CASSISGGALDTQYF
TRBJ1-2 TRBV4-1 CASSQGDILNYGYTF